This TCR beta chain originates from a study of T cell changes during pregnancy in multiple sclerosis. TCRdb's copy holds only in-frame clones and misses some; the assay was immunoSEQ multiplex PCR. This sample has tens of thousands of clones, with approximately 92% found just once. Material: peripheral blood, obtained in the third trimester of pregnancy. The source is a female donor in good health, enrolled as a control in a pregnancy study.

CDR3 sequence: CASSNPMNTGELFF. The CDR3 nucleotides are TGTGCCAGCTCTAACCCAATGAACACCGGGGAGCTGTTTTTT. The rearrangement joins TRBV28 to TRBJ2-2; D remains ambiguous. CDR3 length: 14 amino acids. Germline V gene sequence: CDR1 MDHEN, CDR2 SYDVKM. Trimming took off 8 bases at V and 1 base at J, with 11 bases between the two ends.